A selection of T cell receptor beta chains follows, all from one sample in a study of beta chain features in type 1 diabetes. The data were produced by immunoSEQ multiplex PCR, yet TCRdb's version contains in-frame clones alone and is incomplete. The sample consists of hundreds of thousands of clones, about 10% of them appearing once. The sample consisted of naive CD4+ T cells from blood. Receptors originate from a woman aged 18-30 years in good health. Each CDR3 is given with its conserved first and last residue. The order of the fields is V gene, D gene, clone size, J gene, CDR3 DNA, CDR3 protein. The D gene is left open where the match is weak. Only part of the rows carry a size: once, few, many, or a class if the clone is expanded.

TRBV9	.	.	TRBJ2-3	TGTGCCAGCAGCGCGGCTGCATGGGGGTGGGGAGATACGCAGTATTTT	CASSAAAWGWGDTQYF
TRBV28	.	.	TRBJ2-3	TGTGCCAGCGGCGTCTGGCGGGGCACAGATACGCAGTATTTT	CASGVWRGTDTQYF
TRBV28	.	few	TRBJ1-1	TGTGCCAGCAGCTCAGGGTACACTGAAGCTTTCTTT	CASSSGYTEAFF
TRBV28	.	few	TRBJ2-3	TGTGCCAGCAGTTCAGGGGAGGATACGCAGTATTTT	CASSSGEDTQYF
TRBV4-2	TRBD2	few	TRBJ2-1	TGTGCCAGCAGCCAAGAAAGGGGACTAGCGGGCGATGAGCAGTTCTTC	CASSQERGLAGDEQFF
TRBV5-1	.	few	TRBJ1-2	TGCGCCAGCAGCTTCGAGACCAACTATGGCTACACCTTC	CASSFETNYGYTF
TRBV5-1	.	.	TRBJ1-1	TGCGCCAGCAGCTTGGCGGGCAGGAGCGAAGCTTTCTTT	CASSLAGRSEAFF
TRBV10-3	.	few	TRBJ1-4	TGTGCCATCAGTGAAGGAGGGTCCGAAAAACTGTTTTTT	CAISEGGSEKLFF
TRBV5-1	.	few	TRBJ2-5	TGCGCCAGCAGCCCTTCGACTTACCAAGAGACCCAGTACTTC	CASSPSTYQETQYF
TRBV29-1	TRBD1	many	TRBJ1-1	TGCAGCGTTATGACAGGGGGAACGAACACTGAAGCTTTCTTT	CSVMTGGTNTEAFF
TRBV28	.	.	TRBJ2-5	TGTGCCAGCAGTTTAAGCATGATCCAAGAGACCCAGTACTTC	CASSLSMIQETQYF
TRBV18	.	.	TRBJ2-1	TGTGCCAGCTCACCGTTAGTCACTTATGAGCAGTTCTTC	CASSPLVTYEQFF
TRBV7-2	TRBD2	.	TRBJ2-3	TGTGCCAGCAGCTTAGTGGCTAGCGGGAGAAAGGCAGATACGCAGTATTTT	CASSLVASGRKADTQYF
TRBV7-3	.	.	TRBJ2-2	TGTGCCAGCAGCCCACAGGGGAGGACCAACACCGGGGAGCTGTTTTTT	CASSPQGRTNTGELFF
TRBV7-2	.	.	TRBJ2-1	TGTGCCAGCAGCTCTAACACAGGGTCTATCGGTAATGAGCAGTTCTTC	CASSSNTGSIGNEQFF
TRBV29-1	TRBD1	few	TRBJ1-1	TGCAGCGTTGTAGGACAGGGCCCGGGTACTGAAGCTTTCTTT	CSVVGQGPGTEAFF
TRBV29-1	.	few	TRBJ2-5	TGCAGCGCTGGGGGACTGCAAGAGACCCAGTACTTC	CSAGGLQETQYF
TRBV11-1	.	.	TRBJ2-2	TGTGCCATTGACACCGGGCCTATTAACACCGGGGAGCTGTTTTTT	CAIDTGPINTGELFF
TRBV4-3	TRBD1	.	TRBJ1-3	TGCGCCAGCAGCCATCGTACCGGGACAGGCTTCTCTGGAAACACCATATATTTT	CASSHRTGTGFSGNTIYF
TRBV9	.	few	TRBJ2-3	TGTGCCAGCAGCGGACAGCCCACAGATACGCAGTATTTT	CASSGQPTDTQYF
TRBV30	.	.	TRBJ1-3	TGTGCCTGTCAAATAGGACCCCCTGGAAACACCATATATTTT	CACQIGPPGNTIYF
TRBV18	.	few	TRBJ1-1	TGTGCCAGCTCACAGAGCAAGAACACTGAAGCTTTCTTT	CASSQSKNTEAFF
TRBV14	TRBD1	few	TRBJ1-1	TGTGCCAGCAGCCCCCTGACAGGGGGCAGCTCGAACACTGAAGCTTTCTTT	CASSPLTGGSSNTEAFF
TRBV6-6	.	few	TRBJ1-2	TGTGCCAGCAGCCAAGACCTCTATGGCTACACCTTC	CASSQDLYGYTF
TRBV7-2	TRBD2	few	TRBJ2-5	TGTGCCAGCAGCTTAGGCGGGGGGGCCGAGACCCAGTACTTC	CASSLGGGAETQYF
TRBV11-2	.	.	TRBJ2-1	TGTGCCAGCAGCGCGCAGTTATCCGAGGTGTTCTTC	CASSAQLSEVFF
TRBV10-3	.	.	TRBJ2-1	TGTGCCATCAGTGAGTCCGAGACGGATACCTACAATGAGCAGTTCTTC	CAISESETDTYNEQFF
TRBV6-1	TRBD1	.	TRBJ2-2	TGTGCCAGCAGTGAGCCGGGACAGCACACCGGGGAGCTGTTTTTT	CASSEPGQHTGELFF
TRBV9	TRBD2	.	TRBJ2-1	TGTGCCAGCAGCGTTACTAGCGGGAGGAATGAGCAGTTCTTC	CASSVTSGRNEQFF
TRBV7-2	.	.	TRBJ2-5	TGTGCCAGCAGCTTCGGTTTGCTACGGGCTCAAGAGACCCAGTACTTC	CASSFGLLRAQETQYF
TRBV2	TRBD2	few	TRBJ2-1	TGTGCCACCATGACTAGCGGGAGGTACAATGAGCAGTTCTTC	CATMTSGRYNEQFF
TRBV5-1	.	few	TRBJ2-1	TGCGCCAGCAGCGTGACAGGACAACAGAGCTCCTACAATGAGCAGTTCTTC	CASSVTGQQSSYNEQFF
TRBV29-1	TRBD1	many	TRBJ1-5	TGCAGCGTTGGGACAGGGAATCAGCCCCAGCATTTT	CSVGTGNQPQHF
TRBV11-2	.	.	TRBJ2-5	TGTGCCAGCAGCCAACGCAGGGCAAGGGAGACCCAGTACTTC	CASSQRRARETQYF
TRBV18	TRBD1	few	TRBJ1-1	TGTGCCAGCTCAGTTGACAGGGTTGGCACTGAAGCTTTCTTT	CASSVDRVGTEAFF
TRBV30	TRBD1	.	TRBJ1-2	TGTGCCTGGAGCCCAGGACAGGGGGTCGGCTACACCTTC	CAWSPGQGVGYTF
TRBV25-1	.	.	TRBJ1-4	TGTGCCAGCAGTGAAGCACGGGATGAAAAACTGTTTTTT	CASSEARDEKLFF
TRBV4-2	TRBD2	.	TRBJ2-1	TGTGCCAGCAGCCCGGCTGGGACTAGCGGGAGTACAGAGCAGTTCTTC	CASSPAGTSGSTEQFF
TRBV7-2	TRBD2	few	TRBJ2-7	TGTGCCAGCAGCTTAGCCGGACTAGCGATGAACGAGCAGTACTTC	CASSLAGLAMNEQYF